The 5 T cell receptor beta chains below come from one sample, sequenced in a study of vaccination effects on CD4 cells after COVID-19. These receptors have no identified antigens. CD4+ T cells specific for antigen were expanded with viral peptide pools by the ViraFEST assay before sequencing. Investigators separated out CD4+ T cells once 9 to 11 days of culture had passed. Two-dose vaccination with either BNT162b2 or mRNA-1273 was given to the participants. Sequenced by immunoSEQ multiplex PCR; TCRdb stores in-frame clones only, minus some. The sample lists about 80,000 clones, around 77% seen once, with 1.1% in the top ten. Sequenced here: CD4+ T cells from PBMCs cultured with HCoV-OC43 spike peptides, sampled after COVID-19 vaccination. Subset given: HCoV-OC43 spike overlapping peptide pool stimulation. These receptors came from a human donor who received a COVID-19 vaccine.

The gene calls are TRBV7-2 and TRBJ1-1, with 9 bases aligning to TRBD1. Germline CDR1 reads SGHTA; CDR2 reads FQGNSA. Unmatched junction bases numbered 2, after V lost 8 bases and J lost 1 base. This CDR3 region has 13 residues. This CDR3 is CASGGQGNTEAFF. In DNA, the CDR3 is TGTGCCAGCGGGGGACAGGGGAACACTGAAGCTTTCTTT.

The chain combines TRBV7-6 with TRBJ1-3; D remains ambiguous. Between the trimmed V and J ends, which lost 5 bases and 2 bases, there was a span of 10 bases. The CDR3 has 14 residues. Germline V CDR1 and CDR2: SGHVS, FNYEAQ. Written as DNA, the CDR3 is TGTGCCAGCAGCCCTGTGGTAGCTGGAAACACCATATATTTT. Translated, it gives CASSPVVAGNTIYF.

V gene TRBV6-2 or TRBV6-3 combines with J gene TRBJ1-2; D gene uncertain. V was trimmed by 3 bases and J by 4 bases, leaving 12 bases between them. The CDR3 is made up of 14 amino acids. CDR1 is MNHEY and CDR2 is SVGEGT in the germline V gene. The CDR3, as DNA: TGTGCCAGCAGTTATCTGGCAGGAATCTATGGCTACACCTTC. It encodes CASSYLAGIYGYTF.

This clone was seen only once. The V call is TRBV10-2, the J call TRBJ2-3; 7 bases match TRBD2. V lost 6 bases, J lost 1 base, and 1 base stayed unmatched. This CDR3 has 13 amino acids. CDR1 and CDR2 (germline): WSHSY, SAAADI. Here the CDR3 reads CASRSGGTDTQYF. DNA for the CDR3: TGCGCCAGCAGGAGCGGGGGCACAGATACGCAGTATTTT.

V gene TRBV18 combines with J gene TRBJ2-3, with TRBD2 as a possible D gene (5 bases). CDR1 and CDR2 (germline): KGHSH, LQKENI. The ends were cut back, 3 bases at V and 2 bases at J, with 9 bases in the middle. The CDR3 length is 14 residues. The CDR3 here is CASSPSGVTDTQYF. The CDR3 DNA reads TGTGCCAGCTCACCCTCCGGGGTCACAGATACGCAGTATTTT.